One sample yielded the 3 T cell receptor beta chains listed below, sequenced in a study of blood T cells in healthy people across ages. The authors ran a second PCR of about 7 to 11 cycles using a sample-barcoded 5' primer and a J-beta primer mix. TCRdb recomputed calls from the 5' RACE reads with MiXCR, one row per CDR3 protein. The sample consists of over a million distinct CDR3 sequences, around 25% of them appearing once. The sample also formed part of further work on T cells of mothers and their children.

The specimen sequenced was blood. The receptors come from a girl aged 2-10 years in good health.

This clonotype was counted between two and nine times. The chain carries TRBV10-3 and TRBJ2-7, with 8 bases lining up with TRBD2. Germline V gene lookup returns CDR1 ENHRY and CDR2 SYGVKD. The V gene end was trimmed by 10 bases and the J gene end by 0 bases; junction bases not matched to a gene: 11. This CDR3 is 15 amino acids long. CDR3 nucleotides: TGTGCCACCAGAACTAGCGGATCCTTCTCCTACGAGCAGTACTTC. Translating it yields CATRTSGSFSYEQYF.

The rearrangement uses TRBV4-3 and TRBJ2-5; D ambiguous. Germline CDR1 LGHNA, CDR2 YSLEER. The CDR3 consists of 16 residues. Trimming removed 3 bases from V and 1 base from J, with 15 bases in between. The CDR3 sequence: CASSQARNGVQETQYF. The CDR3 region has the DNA TGCGCCAGCAGCCAGGCTCGCAACGGCGTCCAAGAGACCCAGTACTTC.

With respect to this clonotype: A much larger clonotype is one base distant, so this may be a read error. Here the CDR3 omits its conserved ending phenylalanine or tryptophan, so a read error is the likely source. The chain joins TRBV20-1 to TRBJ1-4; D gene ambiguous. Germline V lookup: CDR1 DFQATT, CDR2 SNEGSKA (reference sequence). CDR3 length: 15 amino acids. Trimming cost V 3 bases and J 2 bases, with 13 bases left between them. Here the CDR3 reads CSARVVAMTNEKLFL. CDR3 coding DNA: TGCAGTGCTAGGGTCGTGGCAATGACTAATGAAAAACTGTTTCTT.